This TCR beta chain was recovered during a study of T cells after yellow fever vaccination. This clonotype was detected many times. Its antigen is still unknown. Germline CDR1 reads SNHLY; CDR2 reads FYNNEI. This CDR3 is built from 14 residues. Trimming took off 4 bases at V and 1 base at J, with 10 bases between the two ends. Production of TCR cDNA was by 5'RACE template switching, which also added a universal primer site and UMIs. TCRdb reprocessed the 5' RACE reads via MiXCR and lists one record per CDR3 protein. The repertoire includes around 200,000 distinct CDR3 sequences, approximately 9.9% of them detected once, and 30% to 45% sits in the top ten. Study-wide results and limits: Contaminating bulk clonotypes could be abundant in FACS-sorted repertoires.

The sample was CD8+ T cells sorted from PBMCs, taken 15 days after the yellow fever booster vaccination. V and J are TRBV2 and TRBJ1-1; no clear D gene. This clonotype was obtained from a man aged 18 to 29 who received the YFV17D yellow fever vaccine. CDR3 protein: CASSGAYQNTEAFF. The CDR3 nucleotides are TGTGCCAGCAGTGGGGCATATCAGAACACTGAAGCTTTCTTT.